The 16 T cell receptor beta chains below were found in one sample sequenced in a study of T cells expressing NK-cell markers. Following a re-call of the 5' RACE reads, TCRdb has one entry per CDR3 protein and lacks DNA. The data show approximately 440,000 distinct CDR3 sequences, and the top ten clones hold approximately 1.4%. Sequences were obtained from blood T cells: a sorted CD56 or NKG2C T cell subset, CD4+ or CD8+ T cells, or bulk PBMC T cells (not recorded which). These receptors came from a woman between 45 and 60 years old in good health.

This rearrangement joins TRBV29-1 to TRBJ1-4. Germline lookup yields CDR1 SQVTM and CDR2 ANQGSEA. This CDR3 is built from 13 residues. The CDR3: CSGRGGRNEKLFF.

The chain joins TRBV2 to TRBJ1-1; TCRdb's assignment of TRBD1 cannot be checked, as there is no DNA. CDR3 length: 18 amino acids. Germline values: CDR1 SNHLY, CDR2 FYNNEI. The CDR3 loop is CASRKRLRDSILNTEAFF.

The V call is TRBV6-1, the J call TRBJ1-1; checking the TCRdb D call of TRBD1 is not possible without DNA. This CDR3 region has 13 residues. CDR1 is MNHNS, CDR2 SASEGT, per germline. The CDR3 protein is CASRGTERAEAFF.

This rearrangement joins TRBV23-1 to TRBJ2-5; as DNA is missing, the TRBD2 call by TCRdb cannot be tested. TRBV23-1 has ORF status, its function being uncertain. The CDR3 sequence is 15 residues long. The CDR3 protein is CAWGRLAGDQETQYF.

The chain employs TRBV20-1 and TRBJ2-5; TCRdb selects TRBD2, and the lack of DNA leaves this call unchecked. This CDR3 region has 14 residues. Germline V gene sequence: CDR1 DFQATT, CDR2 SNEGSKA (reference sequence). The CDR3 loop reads CSAPSGRALETQYF.

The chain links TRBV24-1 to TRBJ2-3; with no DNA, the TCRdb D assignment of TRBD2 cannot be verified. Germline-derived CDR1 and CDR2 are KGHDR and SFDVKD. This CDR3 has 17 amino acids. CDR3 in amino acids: CATSDLRGTGRTDTQYF.

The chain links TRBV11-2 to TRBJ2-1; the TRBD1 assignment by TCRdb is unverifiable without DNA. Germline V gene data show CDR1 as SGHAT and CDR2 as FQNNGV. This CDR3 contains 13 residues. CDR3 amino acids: CASSLETGRGGFF.

CDR3 loop: CASSLSAGPSLNRRNEQFF. The gene calls are TRBV5-5 and TRBJ2-1; the D call of TRBD2 rests on TCRdb alone, since no DNA is present to check it. CDR1 is SGHKS and CDR2 is YYEKEE in the germline V gene (reference sequence). This CDR3 contains 19 residues. The full variable domain, rest sourced from reference TRBV5-5 and TRBJ2-1, is DAGVTQSPTHLIKTRGQQVTLRCSPISGHKSVSWYQQVLGQGPQFIFQYYEKEERGRGNFPDRFSARQFPNYSSELNVNALLLGDSALYLCASSLSAGPSLNRRNEQFFGPGTRLTVL.

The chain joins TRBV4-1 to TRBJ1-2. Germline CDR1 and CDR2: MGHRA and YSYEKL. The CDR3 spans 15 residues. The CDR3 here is CASSLGATGSYGYTF.

This CDR3 reads CASSLGERLFNEKLFF. The J gene is TRBJ1-4, the V gene TRBV5-1. CDR3 length equals 16 residues. Per the germline V gene, CDR1 is SGHRS and CDR2 is YFSETQ.

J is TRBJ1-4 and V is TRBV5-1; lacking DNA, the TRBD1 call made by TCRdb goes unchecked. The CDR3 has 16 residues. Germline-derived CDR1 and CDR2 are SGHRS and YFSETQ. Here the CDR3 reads CASSPAGAPTNEKLFF.

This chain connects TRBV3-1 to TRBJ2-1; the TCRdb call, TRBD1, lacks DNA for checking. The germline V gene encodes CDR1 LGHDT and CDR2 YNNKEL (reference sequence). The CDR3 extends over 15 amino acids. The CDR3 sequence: CAAGRTLPSYNEQFF.

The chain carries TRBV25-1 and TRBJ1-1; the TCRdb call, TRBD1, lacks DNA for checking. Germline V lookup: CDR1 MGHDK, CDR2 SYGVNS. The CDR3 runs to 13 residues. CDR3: CASTKPGGTEAFF.

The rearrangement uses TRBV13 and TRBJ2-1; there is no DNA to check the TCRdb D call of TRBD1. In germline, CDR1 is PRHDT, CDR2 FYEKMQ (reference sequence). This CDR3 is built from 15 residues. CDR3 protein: CASSTRQGQYNEQFF.

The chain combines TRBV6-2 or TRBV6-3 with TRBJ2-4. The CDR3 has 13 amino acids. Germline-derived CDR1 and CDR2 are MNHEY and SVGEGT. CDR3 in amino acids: CASLDNDKNIQYF.

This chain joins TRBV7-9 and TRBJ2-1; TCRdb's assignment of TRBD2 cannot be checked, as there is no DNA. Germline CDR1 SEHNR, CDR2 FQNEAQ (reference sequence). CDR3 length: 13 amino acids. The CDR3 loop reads CASSRGTHNEQFF.